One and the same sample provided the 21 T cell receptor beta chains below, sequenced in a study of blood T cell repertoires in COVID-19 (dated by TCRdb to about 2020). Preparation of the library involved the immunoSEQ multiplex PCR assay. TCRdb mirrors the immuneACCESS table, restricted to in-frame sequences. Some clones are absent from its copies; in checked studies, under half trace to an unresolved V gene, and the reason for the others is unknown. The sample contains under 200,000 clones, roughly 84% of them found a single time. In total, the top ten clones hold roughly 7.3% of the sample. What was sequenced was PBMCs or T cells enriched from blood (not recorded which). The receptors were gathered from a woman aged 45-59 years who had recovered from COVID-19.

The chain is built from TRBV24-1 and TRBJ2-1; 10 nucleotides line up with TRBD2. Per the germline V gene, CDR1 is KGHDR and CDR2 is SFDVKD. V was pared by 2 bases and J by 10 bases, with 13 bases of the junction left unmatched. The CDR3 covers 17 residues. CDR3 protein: CATSDSPGSGRAEEQFF. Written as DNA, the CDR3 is TGTGCCACCAGTGATTCCCCCGGAAGCGGGAGGGCAGAGGAGCAGTTCTTC.

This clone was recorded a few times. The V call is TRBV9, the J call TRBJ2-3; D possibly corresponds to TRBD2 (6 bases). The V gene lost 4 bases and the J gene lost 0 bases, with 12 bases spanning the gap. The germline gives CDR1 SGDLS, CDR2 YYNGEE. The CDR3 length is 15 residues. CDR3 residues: CASSLSGTSTDTQYF. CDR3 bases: TGTGCCAGCAGCCTCTCCGGGACTAGCACAGATACGCAGTATTTT.

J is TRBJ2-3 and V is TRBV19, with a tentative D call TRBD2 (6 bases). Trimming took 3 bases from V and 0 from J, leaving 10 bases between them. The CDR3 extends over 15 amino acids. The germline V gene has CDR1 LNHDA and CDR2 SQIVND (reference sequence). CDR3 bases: TGTGCCAGTAGTATGGGAGGCAGAAGCACAGATACGCAGTATTTT. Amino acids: CASSMGGRSTDTQYF.

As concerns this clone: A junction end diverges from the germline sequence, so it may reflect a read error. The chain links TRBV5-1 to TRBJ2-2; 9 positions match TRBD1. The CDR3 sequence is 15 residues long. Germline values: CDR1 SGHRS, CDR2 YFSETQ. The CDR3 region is CASSLGTGNAGELFF. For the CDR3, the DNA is TGCGCCAGCAGCTTAGGGACAGGGAACGCCGGGGAGCTGTTTTTT.

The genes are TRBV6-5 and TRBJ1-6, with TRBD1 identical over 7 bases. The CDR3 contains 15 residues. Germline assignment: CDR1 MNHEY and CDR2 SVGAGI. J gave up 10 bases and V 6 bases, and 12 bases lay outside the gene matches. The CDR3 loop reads CASRSRTGSPSPLHF. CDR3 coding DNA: TGTGCCAGCAGATCCAGGACAGGTTCACCCTCACCCCTCCACTTT.

This CDR3 is CASSYASVTDTQYF. In nucleotides, the CDR3 is TGTGCCAGCAGTTACGCTAGCGTCACAGATACGCAGTATTTT. This chain links TRBV6-2 or TRBV6-3 with TRBJ2-3; TRBD2 is a possible D gene (6 bases). Trimming left V 2 bases short and J 2 bases short, with 8 bases between. Per the germline V gene, CDR1 is MNHEY and CDR2 is SVGEGT. The CDR3 is 14 amino acids.

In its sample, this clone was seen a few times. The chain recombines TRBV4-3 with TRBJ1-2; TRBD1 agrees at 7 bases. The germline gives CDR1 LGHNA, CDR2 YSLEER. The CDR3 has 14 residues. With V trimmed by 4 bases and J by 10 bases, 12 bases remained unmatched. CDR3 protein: CASSLLSGQPIYTF. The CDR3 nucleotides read TGCGCCAGCAGCCTCCTATCGGGACAGCCCATCTACACCTTC.

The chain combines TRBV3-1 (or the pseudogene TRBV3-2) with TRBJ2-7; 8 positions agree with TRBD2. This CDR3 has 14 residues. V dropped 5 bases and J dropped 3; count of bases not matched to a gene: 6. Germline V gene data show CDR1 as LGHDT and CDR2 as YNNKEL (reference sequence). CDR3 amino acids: CASSSTSENYEQYF. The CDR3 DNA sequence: TGTGCCAGCAGCTCGACTAGCGAAAACTACGAGCAGTACTTC.

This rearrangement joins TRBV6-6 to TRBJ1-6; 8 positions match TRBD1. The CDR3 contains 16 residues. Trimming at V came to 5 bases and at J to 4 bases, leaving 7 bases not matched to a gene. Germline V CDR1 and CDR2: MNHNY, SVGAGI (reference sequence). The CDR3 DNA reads TGTGCCAGCAGTCAACAGGGGGGTCGTTATAATTCACCCCTCCACTTT. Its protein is CASSQQGGRYNSPLHF.

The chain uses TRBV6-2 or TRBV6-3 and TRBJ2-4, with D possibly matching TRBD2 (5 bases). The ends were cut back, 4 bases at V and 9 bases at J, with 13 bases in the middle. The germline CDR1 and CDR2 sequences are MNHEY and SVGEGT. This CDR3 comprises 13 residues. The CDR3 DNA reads TGTGCCAGCAGTTTAATCCGGGGAACCATTCAGTACTTC. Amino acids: CASSLIRGTIQYF.

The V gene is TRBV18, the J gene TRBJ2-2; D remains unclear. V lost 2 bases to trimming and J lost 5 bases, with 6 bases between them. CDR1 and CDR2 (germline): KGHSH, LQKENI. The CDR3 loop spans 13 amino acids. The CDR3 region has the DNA TGTGCCAGCTCACCAACTATTACCGGGGAGCTGTTTTTT. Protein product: CASSPTITGELFF.

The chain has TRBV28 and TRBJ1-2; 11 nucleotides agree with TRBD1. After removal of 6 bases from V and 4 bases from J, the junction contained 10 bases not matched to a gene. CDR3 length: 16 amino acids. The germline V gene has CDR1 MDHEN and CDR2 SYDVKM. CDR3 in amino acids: CASRDRDRGYAYGYTF. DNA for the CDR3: TGTGCCAGCAGGGACCGGGACAGGGGGTATGCCTATGGCTACACCTTC.

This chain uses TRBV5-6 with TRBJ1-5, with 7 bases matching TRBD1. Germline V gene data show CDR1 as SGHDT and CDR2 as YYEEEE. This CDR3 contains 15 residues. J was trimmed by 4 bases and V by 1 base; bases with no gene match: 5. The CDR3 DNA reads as TGTGCCAGCAGCTTGCGGACAGGAAGGAATCAGCCCCAGCATTTT. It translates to CASSLRTGRNQPQHF.

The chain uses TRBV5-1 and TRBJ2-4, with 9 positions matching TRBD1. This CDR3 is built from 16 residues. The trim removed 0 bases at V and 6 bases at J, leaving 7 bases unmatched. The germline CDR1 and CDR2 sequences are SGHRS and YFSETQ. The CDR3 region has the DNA TGCGCCAGCAGCTTGGGGACAGGGGATGATAGAAACATTCAGTACTTC. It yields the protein CASSLGTGDDRNIQYF.

The DNA of the CDR3 is TGTGCCATCAGTGAGTCTCGGACTGAACAAGAGACCCAGTACTTC. It codes for CAISESRTEQETQYF. The chain employs TRBV10-3 and TRBJ2-5, with a possible D match to TRBD2 (5 bases). Trimming stripped 0 bases from V and 2 bases from J, with 10 bases between. Germline CDR1 ENHRY, CDR2 SYGVKD. The CDR3 length is 15 residues.

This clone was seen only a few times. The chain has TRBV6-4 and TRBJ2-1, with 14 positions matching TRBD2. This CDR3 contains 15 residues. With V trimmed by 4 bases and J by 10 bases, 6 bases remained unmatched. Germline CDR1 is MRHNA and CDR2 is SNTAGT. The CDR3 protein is CASSGGTSGRGEQFF. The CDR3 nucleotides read TGTGCCAGCAGTGGGGGGACTAGCGGGAGAGGGGAGCAGTTCTTC.

The CDR3 DNA sequence: TGTGCCAGCAGCCCCTTCGGTACGGGTTACAATGAGCAGTTCTTC. Translating gives CASSPFGTGYNEQFF. The V call is TRBV5-6, the J call TRBJ2-1, with D hard to call. CDR1 SGHDT and CDR2 YYEEEE come from the germline V gene. V was clipped by 4 bases and J by 4 bases, with 15 bases between them. The CDR3 has 15 residues.

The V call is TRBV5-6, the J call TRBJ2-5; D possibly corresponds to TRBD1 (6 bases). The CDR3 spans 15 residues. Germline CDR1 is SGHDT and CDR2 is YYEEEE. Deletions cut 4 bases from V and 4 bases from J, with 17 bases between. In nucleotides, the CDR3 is TGTGCCAGCAGCCCAGGACAGATAAGGGGAGAGACCCAGTACTTC. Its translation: CASSPGQIRGETQYF.

CDR3 bases: TGTGCCAGTGCGGGACAGAACTATGGCTACACCTTC. Translation gives CASAGQNYGYTF. The chain employs TRBV28 and TRBJ1-2; 7 bases map to TRBD1. The CDR3 is 12 residues long. V dropped 9 bases and J dropped 2; count of bases not matched to a gene: 3. Looked up from germline, CDR1 is MDHEN and CDR2 is SYDVKM.

The CDR3 sequence: CASSLAGGKQFF. The DNA for the CDR3 is TGTGCCAGCAGCTTAGCCGGCGGAAAACAGTTCTTC. The chain combines TRBV11-3 with TRBJ2-1; D is undetermined. Trimming shortened V by 1 base and J by 13 bases, and 11 bases separated the two germline ends. Germline-derived CDR1 and CDR2 are SGHNT and YENEEA. The CDR3 runs 12 residues.

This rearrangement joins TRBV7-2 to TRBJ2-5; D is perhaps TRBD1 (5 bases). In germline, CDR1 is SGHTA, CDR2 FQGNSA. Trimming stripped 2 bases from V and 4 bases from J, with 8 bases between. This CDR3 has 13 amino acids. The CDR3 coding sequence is TGTGCCAGCAGCTTAAGACAGAGAGAGACCCAGTACTTC. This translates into CASSLRQRETQYF. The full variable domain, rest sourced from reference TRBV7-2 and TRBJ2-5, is GAGVSQSPSNKVTEKGKDVELRCDPISGHTALYWYRQSLGQGLEFLIYFQGNSAPDKSGLPSDRFSAERTGGSVSTLTIQRTQQEDSAVYLCASSLRQRETQYFGPGTRLLVL.